This is a list of T cell receptor beta chains from one sample in a study of T cells after posttransplantation cyclophosphamide. Using immunoSEQ multiplex PCR, the repertoire was profiled, and TCRdb retains in-frame clones only, with some absent. The repertoire includes some 64,000 clones, approximately 92% of them detected once, and about 3% sits in the top ten. Sequences were obtained from PBMCs. The source is a woman between 25 and 40 years old in good health and a related stem cell transplant donor. Each CDR3 is given with its conserved first and last residue. Each record gives: V gene, D gene, clone size, J gene, CDR3 DNA, CDR3 protein. The D gene is left open where the match is weak. Clone size appears in some rows only: once, few, many, or a class for an expanded clone.

TRBV2,TRBD2,-,TRBJ2-3,TGTGCCAGCAGTGAGACTAGCGGGGGAACAGATACGCAGTATTTT,CASSETSGGTDTQYF
TRBV4-3,-,once,TRBJ1-5,TGCGCCAGCAGCCAAGACGGAGGATATCAGCCCCAGCATTTT,CASSQDGGYQPQHF
TRBV7-2,-,-,TRBJ1-1,TGTGCCAGCAGCTTAGGGGTTATGAACACTGAAGCTTTCTTT,CASSLGVMNTEAFF
TRBV19,-,-,TRBJ2-5,TGTGCCAGTAGTATTGGAGGAGAGACCCAGTACTTC,CASSIGGETQYF
TRBV19,-,once,TRBJ1-1,TGTGCCAGTAGTATGGTGAACACTGAAGCTTTCTTT,CASSMVNTEAFF
TRBV11-2,-,-,TRBJ1-6,TGTGCCAGCAGCTTAAGCGCAGGCTTAAATTCACCCCTCCACTTT,CASSLSAGLNSPLHF
TRBV19,TRBD2,-,TRBJ2-1,TGTGCCAGTAGTATCCTAGCGGGGGGGAGTGAGCAGTTCTTC,CASSILAGGSEQFF
TRBV7-6,-,-,TRBJ2-2,TGTGCCAGCACAGTCTCGTGGACCGGGGAGCTGTTTTTT,CASTVSWTGELFF
TRBV7-9,-,-,TRBJ1-4,TGTGCCAGCAGCTCAACATTTGCAACTAATGAAAAACTGTTTTTT,CASSSTFATNEKLFF
TRBV5-6,-,-,TRBJ2-7,TGTGCCAGCAGGACGATGGAACTCCCGAGCTCCTACGAGCAGTACTTC,CASRTMELPSSYEQYF